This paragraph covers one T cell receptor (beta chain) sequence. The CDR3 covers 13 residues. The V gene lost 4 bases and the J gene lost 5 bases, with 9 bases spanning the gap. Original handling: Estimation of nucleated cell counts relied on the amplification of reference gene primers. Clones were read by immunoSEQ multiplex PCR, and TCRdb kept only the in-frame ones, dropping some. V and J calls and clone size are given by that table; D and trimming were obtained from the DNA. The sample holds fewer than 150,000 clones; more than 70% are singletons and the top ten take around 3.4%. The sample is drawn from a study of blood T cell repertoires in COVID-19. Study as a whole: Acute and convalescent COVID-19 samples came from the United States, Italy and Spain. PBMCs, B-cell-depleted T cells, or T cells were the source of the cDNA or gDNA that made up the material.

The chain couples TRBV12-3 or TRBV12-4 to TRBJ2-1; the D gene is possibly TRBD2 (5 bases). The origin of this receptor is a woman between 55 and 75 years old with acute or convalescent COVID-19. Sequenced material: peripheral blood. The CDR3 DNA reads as TGTGCCAGCAGTTGGACGGGGAACAATGAGCAGTTCTTC. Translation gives CASSWTGNNEQFF.